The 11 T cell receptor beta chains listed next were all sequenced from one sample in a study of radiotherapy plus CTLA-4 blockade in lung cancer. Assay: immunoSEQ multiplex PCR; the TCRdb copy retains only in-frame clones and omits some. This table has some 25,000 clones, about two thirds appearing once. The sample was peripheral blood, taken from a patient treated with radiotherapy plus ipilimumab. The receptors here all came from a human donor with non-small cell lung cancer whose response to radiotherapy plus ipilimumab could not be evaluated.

CDR3 sequence (DNA): TGCGCCAGCAGTAGCGGGAGCGGGACAGATACGCAGTATTTT. Translating it yields CASSSGSGTDTQYF. The rearrangement links TRBV10-1 to TRBJ2-3; 8 bases map to TRBD2. Trimming took 5 bases from V and 3 from J; bases not matched to a gene: 4. Per germline, CDR1 WNHNN and CDR2 SYGVQD (reference sequence). This CDR3 spans 14 amino acids.

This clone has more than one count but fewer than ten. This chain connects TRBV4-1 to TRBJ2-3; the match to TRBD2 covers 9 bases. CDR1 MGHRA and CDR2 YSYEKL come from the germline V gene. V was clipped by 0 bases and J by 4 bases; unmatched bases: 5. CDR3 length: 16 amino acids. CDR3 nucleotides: TGCGCCAGCAGCCAAGATTGGGGACTAGCCGCAGATACGCAGTATTTT. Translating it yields CASSQDWGLAADTQYF.

CDR3: CASSIGLVYNEQFF. CDR3 nucleotide sequence: TGTGCCAGCAGCATAGGACTAGTCTACAATGAGCAGTTCTTC. V is TRBV11-2 and J is TRBJ2-1, with 7 bases fitting TRBD2. Unmatched junction bases numbered 4, after V lost 5 bases and J lost 3 bases. The CDR3 has 14 amino acids. Germline V CDR1 and CDR2: SGHAT, FQNNGV. Filled out from reference TRBV11-2 and TRBJ2-1, the complete variable domain reads EAGVAQSPRYKIIEKRQSVAFWCNPISGHATLYWYQQILGQGPKLLIQFQNNGVVDDSQLPKDRFSAERLKGVDSTLKIQPAKLEDSAVYLCASSIGLVYNEQFFGPGTRLTVL.

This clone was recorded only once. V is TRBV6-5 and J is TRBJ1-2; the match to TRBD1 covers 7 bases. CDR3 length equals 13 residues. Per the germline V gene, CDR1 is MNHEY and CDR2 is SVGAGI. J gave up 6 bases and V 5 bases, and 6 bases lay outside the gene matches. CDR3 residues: CASSVTGRDGYTF. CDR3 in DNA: TGTGCCAGCAGTGTGACAGGGCGGGATGGCTACACCTTC.

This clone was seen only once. CDR3 bases: TGTGCCAGTAGTATTTGGCAGGGGTACACTGAAGCTTTCTTT. Its translation is CASSIWQGYTEAFF. The V gene is TRBV19, the J gene TRBJ1-1, with D perhaps matching TRBD1 (6 bases). CDR3 length equals 14 residues. Trimming removed 3 bases from V and 3 bases from J, with 11 bases in between. Germline V gene sequence: CDR1 LNHDA, CDR2 SQIVND (reference sequence).

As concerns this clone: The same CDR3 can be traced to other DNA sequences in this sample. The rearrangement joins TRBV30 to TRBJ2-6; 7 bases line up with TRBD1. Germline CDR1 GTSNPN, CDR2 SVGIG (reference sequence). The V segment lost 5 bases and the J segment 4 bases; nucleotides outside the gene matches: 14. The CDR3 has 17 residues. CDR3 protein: CAWYRGRISEGANVLTF. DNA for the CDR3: TGTGCCTGGTACAGGGGTCGCATTTCCGAGGGGGCCAACGTCCTGACTTTC.

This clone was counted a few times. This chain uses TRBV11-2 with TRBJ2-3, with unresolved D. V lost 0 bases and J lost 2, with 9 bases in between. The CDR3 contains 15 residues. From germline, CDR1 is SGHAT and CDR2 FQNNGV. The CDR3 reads CASSLERWVTDTQYF. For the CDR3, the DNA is TGTGCCAGCAGCTTAGAGCGGTGGGTCACAGATACGCAGTATTTT.

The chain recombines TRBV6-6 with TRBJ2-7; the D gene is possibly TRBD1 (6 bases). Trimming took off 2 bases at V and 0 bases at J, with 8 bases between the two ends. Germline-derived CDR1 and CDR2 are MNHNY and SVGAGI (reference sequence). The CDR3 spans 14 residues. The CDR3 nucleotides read TGTGCCAGCAGTTACGGACAGAACTCCTACGAGCAGTACTTC. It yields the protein CASSYGQNSYEQYF.

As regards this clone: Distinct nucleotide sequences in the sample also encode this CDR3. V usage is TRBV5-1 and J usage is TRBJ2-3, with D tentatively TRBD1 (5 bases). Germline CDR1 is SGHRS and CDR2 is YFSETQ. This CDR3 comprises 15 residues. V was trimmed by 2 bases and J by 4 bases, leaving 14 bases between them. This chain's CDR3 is CASSFGQGSPDTQYF. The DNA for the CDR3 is TGCGCCAGCAGCTTCGGTCAGGGATCGCCAGATACGCAGTATTTT.

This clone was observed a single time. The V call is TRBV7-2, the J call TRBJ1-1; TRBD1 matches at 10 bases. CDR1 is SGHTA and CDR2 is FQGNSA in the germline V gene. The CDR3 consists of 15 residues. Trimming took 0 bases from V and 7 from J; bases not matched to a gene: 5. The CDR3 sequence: CASSLALGTGVEAFF. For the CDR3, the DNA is TGTGCCAGCAGCTTAGCGCTGGGGACAGGGGTTGAAGCTTTCTTT.

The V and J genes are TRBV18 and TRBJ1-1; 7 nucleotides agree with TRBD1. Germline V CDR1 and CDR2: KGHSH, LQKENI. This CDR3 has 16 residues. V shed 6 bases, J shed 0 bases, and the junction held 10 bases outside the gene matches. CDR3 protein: CASSYRGLGVNTEAFF. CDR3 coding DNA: TGTGCCAGCTCTTACAGGGGTTTAGGTGTGAACACTGAAGCTTTCTTT.